This note documents a single T cell receptor (beta chain) sequence. From the 5' RACE reads, TCRdb called clonotypes with MiXCR, one entry per CDR3 protein. The sample contains 350,000 to 450,000 distinct CDR3 sequences, 25% to 30% of which appear only once. The record originates from a study of T-cell memory formation after mild COVID-19. This receptor was identified in an adult woman who had mild COVID-19 (a few samples of this study predate the infection). Cell type and time point are not known. Sequencing input: PBMCs or a T cell subset sorted from them (not recorded which).

The CDR3 nucleotides read TGCGCCAGCAGCCAAGAGGGACGGATACCGGGGGTAGTTCCTGAAGCTTTCTTT. It codes for CASSQEGRIPGVVPEAFF. The chain links TRBV4-3 to TRBJ1-1; possible D gene TRBD1, 5 bases. V lost 0 bases and J 6 bases, leaving 23 bases between the germline ends. Germline V lookup: CDR1 LGHNA, CDR2 YSLEER. The CDR3 is 18 amino acids.